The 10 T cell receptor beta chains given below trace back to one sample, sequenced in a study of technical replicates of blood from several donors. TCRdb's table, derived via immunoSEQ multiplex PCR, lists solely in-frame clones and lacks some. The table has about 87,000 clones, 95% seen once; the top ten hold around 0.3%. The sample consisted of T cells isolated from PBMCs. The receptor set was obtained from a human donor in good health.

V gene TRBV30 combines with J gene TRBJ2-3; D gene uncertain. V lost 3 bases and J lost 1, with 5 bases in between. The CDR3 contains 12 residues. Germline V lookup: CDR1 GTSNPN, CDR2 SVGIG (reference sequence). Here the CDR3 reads CAWSVGTDTQYF. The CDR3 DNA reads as TGTGCCTGGAGCGTTGGCACAGATACGCAGTATTTT.

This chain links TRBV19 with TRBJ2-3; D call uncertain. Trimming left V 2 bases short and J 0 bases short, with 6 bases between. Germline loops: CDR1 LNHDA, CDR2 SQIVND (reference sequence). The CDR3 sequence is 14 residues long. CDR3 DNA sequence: TGTGCCAGTAGTATATTACATAGCACAGATACGCAGTATTTT. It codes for CASSILHSTDTQYF.

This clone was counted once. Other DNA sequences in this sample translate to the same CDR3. CDR3 region: CATSRDLRQGEEAFF. CDR3 DNA sequence: TGTGCCACCAGCAGAGATCTGAGGCAGGGGGAGGAAGCTTTCTTT. The gene calls are TRBV15 and TRBJ1-1; TRBD1 matches at 7 bases. The CDR3 extends over 15 amino acids. The J segment lost 8 bases and the V segment lost 0 bases, leaving 9 bases of the junction unmatched. Germline CDR1 reads LNHNV; CDR2 reads YYDKDF (reference sequence).

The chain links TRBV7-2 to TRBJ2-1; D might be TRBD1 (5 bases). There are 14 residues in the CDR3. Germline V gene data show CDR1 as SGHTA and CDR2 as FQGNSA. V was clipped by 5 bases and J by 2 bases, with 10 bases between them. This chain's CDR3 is CASSPLGAYNEQFF. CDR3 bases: TGTGCCAGCAGCCCTCTAGGGGCCTACAATGAGCAGTTCTTC.

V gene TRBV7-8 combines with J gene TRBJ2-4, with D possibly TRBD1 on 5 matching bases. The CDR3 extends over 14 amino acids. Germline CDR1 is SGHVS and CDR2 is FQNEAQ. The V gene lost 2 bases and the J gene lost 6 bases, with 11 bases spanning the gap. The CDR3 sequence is CASSLQGDRNIQYF. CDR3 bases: TGTGCCAGCAGCTTACAGGGTGATAGAAACATTCAGTACTTC.

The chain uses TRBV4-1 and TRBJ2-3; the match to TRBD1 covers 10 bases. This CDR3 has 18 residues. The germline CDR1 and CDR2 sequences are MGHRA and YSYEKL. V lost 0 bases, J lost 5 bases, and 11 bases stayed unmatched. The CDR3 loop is CASSQDQPGTGDLDTQYF. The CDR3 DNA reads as TGCGCCAGCAGCCAAGATCAACCCGGGACAGGGGATCTAGATACGCAGTATTTT.

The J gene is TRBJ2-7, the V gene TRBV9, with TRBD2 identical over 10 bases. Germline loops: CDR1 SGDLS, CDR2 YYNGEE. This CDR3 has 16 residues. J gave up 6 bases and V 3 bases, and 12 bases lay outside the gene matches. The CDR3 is CASSAPLAGGSPEQYF. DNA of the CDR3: TGTGCCAGCAGCGCCCCCTTAGCGGGAGGTTCTCCCGAGCAGTACTTC.

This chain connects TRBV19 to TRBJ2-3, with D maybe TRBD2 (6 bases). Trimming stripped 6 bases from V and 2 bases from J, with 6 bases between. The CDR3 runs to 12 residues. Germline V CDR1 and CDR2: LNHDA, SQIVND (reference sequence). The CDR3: CASRDYTDTQYF. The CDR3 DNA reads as TGTGCCAGTAGGGACTACACAGATACGCAGTATTTT.

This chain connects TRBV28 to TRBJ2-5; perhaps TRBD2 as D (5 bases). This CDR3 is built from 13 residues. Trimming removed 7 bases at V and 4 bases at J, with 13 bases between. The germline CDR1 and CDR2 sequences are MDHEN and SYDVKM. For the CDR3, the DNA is TGTGCCAGCATTAGGACTTTTGGAGAGACCCAGTACTTC. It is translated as CASIRTFGETQYF.

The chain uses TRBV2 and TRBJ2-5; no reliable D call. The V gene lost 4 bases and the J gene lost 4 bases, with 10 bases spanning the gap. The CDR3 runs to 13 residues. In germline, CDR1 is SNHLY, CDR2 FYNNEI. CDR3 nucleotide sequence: TGTGCCAGCAGTGTAACGGTTGGAGAGACCCAGTACTTC. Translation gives CASSVTVGETQYF.